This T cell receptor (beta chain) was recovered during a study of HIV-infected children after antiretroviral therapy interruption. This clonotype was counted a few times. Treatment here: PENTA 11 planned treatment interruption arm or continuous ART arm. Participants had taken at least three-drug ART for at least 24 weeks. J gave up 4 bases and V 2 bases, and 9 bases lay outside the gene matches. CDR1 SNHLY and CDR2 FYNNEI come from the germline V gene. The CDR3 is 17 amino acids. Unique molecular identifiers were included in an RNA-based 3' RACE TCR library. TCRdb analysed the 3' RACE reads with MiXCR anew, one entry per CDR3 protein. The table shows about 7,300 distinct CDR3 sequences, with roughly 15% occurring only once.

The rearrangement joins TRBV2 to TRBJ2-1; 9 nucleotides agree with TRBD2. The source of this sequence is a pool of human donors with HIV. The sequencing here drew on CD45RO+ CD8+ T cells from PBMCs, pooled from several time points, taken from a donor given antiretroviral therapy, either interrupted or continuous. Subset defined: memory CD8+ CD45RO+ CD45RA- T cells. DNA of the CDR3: TGTGCCAGCAGTGAATCCCACGCGGGAGGGCTTTACAATGAGCAGTTCTTC. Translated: CASSESHAGGLYNEQFF.